Below, one T cell receptor (beta chain) is given with its context. The antigen it binds to is not known. It has no much larger one-base neighbor in the sample; base qualities were not kept. This specimen comes from a study of shared clonotypes between healthy human individuals (dated by TCRdb to the early 2020s). As for the study more broadly: The cohort comprised a couple of women and a few men aged 18 to 49 years. Per donor, three plates each were used for CD4 naive and CD4 memory, two for CD8 naive, and one for CD8 memory. To estimate repertoire size and how much clonotypes are shared between individuals, the study performed deep sequencing of blood TCR repertoires from roughly five healthy adults. Different laboratories and diverse techniques were used to prepare libraries and sequence TCR repertoires, to increase sequencing depth and limit assay-specific biases. Leukapheresis yielded between about 0.85 and 10 billion PBMCs per donor.

Overall study outcomes, separate from this receptor: Compared with non-shared clonotypes, the clonotypes found in all four sorted-subset donors had higher generation probabilities. Pairwise subsampling indicated that sequencing depth was expected to affect the degree of clonotype sharing among donors. The genetic and exposure-history diversity represented was limited by the small number of donors. Even with the large sequencing depth, rarefaction of the sorted-subset datasets indicated that sequencing was incomplete. Sharing across a few donors was observed for approximately 4.6% of naive CD4, 3.5% of naive CD8, roughly 2.4% of memory CD4, and around 0.4% of memory CD8 clonotypes. Sampling was restricted to blood, and TCR repertoires in tissues likely differ from the TCR repertoires found in blood. Naive subsets generally had larger estimated clonotype richness than memory subsets.

The donors were healthy, HIV-negative adults with no recently reported acute infections or vaccinations. All donors were Caucasian adults living in Nashville, Tennessee, USA. CD4+ T cells were enriched by magnetic negative selection, after which naive cells were positively selected on CD45RA and the negative fraction was taken as the memory subset. After blood collection by leukapheresis, PBMCs were isolated using Ficoll-Histopaque density gradient centrifugation and then cryopreserved in the vapor phase of liquid nitrogen. Purity and quantity of every magnetically sorted T cell population were checked by analytical flow cytometry. Each sorted fraction had its genomic DNA isolated and then quantified by UV absorbance on a Nanodrop 2000c. Using the deep immunoSEQ assay, TCR CDR3 regions were amplified from genomic DNA by multiplex PCR. Extracted genomic DNA from each cell subset was spread evenly across all wells of several immunoSEQ 96-well plates, with each plate serving as a replicate. Each replicate PCR for sorted subsets received 200 ng genomic DNA, equal to around 32,000 T cell genomes. Purified libraries were measured with a Qubit 3.0 fluorometer, size-checked on a Bioanalyzer 2100, and measured again with the KAPA Library Quantification kit. Every immunoSEQ 96-well plate was sequenced on a dedicated single-read 150-cycle Illumina NextSeq 550 flow cell. For the original study's pipeline: Because the immunoSEQ output held only junctional sequences and lacked quality scores, the filtering could not match the filtering applied to full-length reads. To assign V/J genes and CDR3, sequences were annotated against IMGT germline references using PyIR, a Python wrapper for IgBLAST v1.9. Reads were removed for weak V/J assignments (E-value above 1e-6), missing CDR3, stop codons, out-of-frame junctions, or ambiguous translated residues. V3J clonotypes were defined as sequences sharing the same inferred V gene, J gene, and CDR3 amino acid sequence. Percentage overlap between repertoires was computed as shared unique clonotypes divided by the size of the smaller repertoire. RTK rarefaction, the Chao1 estimator, and Recon v2.1 estimates of unobserved clonotypes were used to assess repertoire richness. For all TCRbeta clonotypes obtained by the gDNA method from a handful of donors, generation probabilities were computed with OLGA. Entries here come from immuneACCESS through TCRdb and include only in-frame sequences with V and J called. Some clones fail to appear in such tables; in the studies checked, an unresolved V gene covers under half of the shortfall, and the cause of the remainder is unknown. V, J and clone size reflect that table, while D and trimming were determined from the DNA. The sample table contains about 660,000 clones; only one count was recorded for roughly 70% of them. Less than 2% of the sample is held by the ten biggest clonotypes.

The CDR3 measures 15 amino acids from cysteine to phenylalanine. Only the CDR3 part of the read is kept: 45 bases, read in frame from the first base. Sequences SEHNR (CDR1) and FQNEAQ (CDR2) are obtained from the germline V gene (reference sequence). V is shortened by 2 bases, J by 0 bases, and the region joining them spans 10 bases. The chain couples TRBV7-9 to TRBJ1-1; the D gene is perhaps TRBD1, on 5 matching bases. The TCR originated in a woman aged 25 to 45 in good health. The sequencing sample was made of memory CD4+ T cells sorted from blood. In the paper's terms, the cell subset or site label means: CD45RA-negative fraction. The CDR3 has the sequence CASSLTGTMNTEAFF. At the DNA level, the sequence is TGTGCCAGCAGCTTAACAGGAACGATGAACACTGAAGCTTTCTTT.